What follows are 5 T cell receptor beta chains derived from one specimen sequenced in a study of blood T cell repertoires in COVID-19 (dated by TCRdb to the early 2020s). The library was produced with the immunoSEQ multiplex PCR assay. In TCRdb, the immuneACCESS table is reduced to in-frame sequences with V and J assigned. These tables do not hold every clone; where another copy was compared, an unresolved V gene accounts for under half, and the others remain unexplained. The sample has 150,000 to 200,000 clones on record, 88% of them singletons. The ten largest make up roughly 25% of the sample. The specimen sequenced was peripheral blood. The origin of the receptors is a man aged 60-69 years with acute or convalescent COVID-19.

The chain has TRBV12-3 or TRBV12-4 and TRBJ1-2; no clear D gene. Trimming pared 5 bases from V and 0 bases from J, leaving 7 bases between. The CDR3 has 13 residues. The CDR3 reads CASSAPANYGYTF. CDR3 coding DNA: TGTGCCAGCAGTGCCCCAGCTAACTATGGCTACACCTTC.

This chain uses TRBV5-6 with TRBJ1-1; 8 nucleotides line up with TRBD1. With V trimmed by 4 bases and J by 7 bases, 3 bases remained unmatched. Germline-derived CDR1 and CDR2 are SGHDT and YYEEEE. The CDR3 length is 12 residues. This CDR3 reads CASSRQGIEAFF. In nucleotides, the CDR3 is TGTGCCAGCAGCAGACAGGGGATTGAAGCTTTCTTT.

The chain carries TRBV11-3 and TRBJ1-1; D is unclear. The CDR3 extends over 13 amino acids. Germline CDR1 is SGHNT and CDR2 is YENEEA. V was cut by 5 bases and J by 0 bases, with 7 bases left in between. CDR3 sequence: CASSGRMNTEAFF. Written as DNA, the CDR3 is TGTGCCAGCAGCGGCAGGATGAACACTGAAGCTTTCTTT.

The chain combines TRBV9 with TRBJ1-1; 9 nucleotides agree with TRBD1. The ends lost 0 bases at V and 4 bases at J; junction bases unmatched: 1. Germline V gene lookup returns CDR1 SGDLS and CDR2 YYNGEE. CDR3 length: 14 amino acids. Here the CDR3 reads CASSVGQGGTEAFF. Here the CDR3 DNA reads TGTGCCAGCAGCGTAGGACAGGGGGGCACTGAAGCTTTCTTT.

The chain carries TRBV6-5 and TRBJ1-1; 8 bases are shared with TRBD1. CDR1 is MNHEY, CDR2 SVGAGI, per germline. J gave up 8 bases and V 6 bases, and 8 bases lay outside the gene matches. This CDR3 has 13 amino acids. DNA of the CDR3: TGTGCCAGCAGCTTTACAGGGGGGGGAGAAGCTTTCTTT. It specifies CASSFTGGGEAFF.